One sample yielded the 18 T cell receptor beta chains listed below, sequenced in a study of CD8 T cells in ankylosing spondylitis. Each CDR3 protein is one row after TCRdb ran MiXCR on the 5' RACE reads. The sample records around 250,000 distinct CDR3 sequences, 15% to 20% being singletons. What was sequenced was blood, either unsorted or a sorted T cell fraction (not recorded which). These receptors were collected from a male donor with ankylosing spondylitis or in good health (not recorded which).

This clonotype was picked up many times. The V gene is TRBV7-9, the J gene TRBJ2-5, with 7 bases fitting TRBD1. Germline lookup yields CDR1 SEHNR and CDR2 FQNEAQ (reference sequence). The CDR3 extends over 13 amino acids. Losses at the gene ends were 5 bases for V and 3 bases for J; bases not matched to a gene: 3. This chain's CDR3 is CASSLGTEETQYF. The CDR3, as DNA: TGTGCCAGCAGCCTGGGGACAGAAGAGACCCAGTACTTC.

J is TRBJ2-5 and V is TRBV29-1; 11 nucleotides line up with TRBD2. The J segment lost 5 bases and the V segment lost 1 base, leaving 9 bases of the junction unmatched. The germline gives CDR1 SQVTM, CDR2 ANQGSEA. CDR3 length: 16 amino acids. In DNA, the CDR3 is TGCAGCGTTGAAGCCAGTAGCGGGAGGGCCTGGGAGACCCAGTACTTC. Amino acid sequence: CSVEASSGRAWETQYF.

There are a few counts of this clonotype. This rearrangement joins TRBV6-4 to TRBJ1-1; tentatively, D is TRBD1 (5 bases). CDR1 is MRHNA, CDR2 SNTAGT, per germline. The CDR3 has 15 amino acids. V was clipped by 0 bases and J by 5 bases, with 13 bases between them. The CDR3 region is CASSDSTGGRTEAFF. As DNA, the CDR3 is TGTGCCAGCAGTGACTCAACTGGGGGACGGACTGAAGCTTTCTTT.

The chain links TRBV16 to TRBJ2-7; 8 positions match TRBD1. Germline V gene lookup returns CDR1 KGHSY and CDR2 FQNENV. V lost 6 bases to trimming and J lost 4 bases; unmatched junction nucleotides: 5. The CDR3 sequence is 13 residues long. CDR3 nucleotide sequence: TGTGCCAGCAGTCCAGGGGGCTTTTACGAGCAGTACTTC. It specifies CASSPGGFYEQYF.

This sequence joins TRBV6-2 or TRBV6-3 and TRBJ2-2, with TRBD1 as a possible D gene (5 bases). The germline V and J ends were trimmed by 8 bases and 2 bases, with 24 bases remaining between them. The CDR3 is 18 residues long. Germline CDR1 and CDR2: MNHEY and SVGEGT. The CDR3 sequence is CASCPRDSVRANTGELFF. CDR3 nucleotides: TGTGCCAGCTGCCCCCGAGACAGTGTCCGGGCCAACACCGGGGAGCTGTTTTTT.

The CDR3 sequence: CASSYGQTYEQYF. In DNA, the CDR3 is TGTGCCAGCAGTTACGGGCAGACCTACGAGCAGTACTTC. This chain uses TRBV6-5 with TRBJ2-7; D gene ambiguous. Germline CDR1 is MNHEY and CDR2 is SVGAGI. V gave up 2 bases and J gave up 2 bases, with 7 bases separating them. CDR3 length equals 13 residues.

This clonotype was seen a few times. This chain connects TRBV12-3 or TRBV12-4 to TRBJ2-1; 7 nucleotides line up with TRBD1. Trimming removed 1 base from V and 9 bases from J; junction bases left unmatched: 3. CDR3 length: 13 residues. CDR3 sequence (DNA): TGTGCCAGCAGTTTAGGACAGGGTTTTGAGCAGTTCTTC. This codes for CASSLGQGFEQFF.

The CDR3 nucleotides read TGTGCCAGCAGTCTGGCCTCGGGACTAGTTGCCCATGAGCAGTTCTTC. This gives the protein CASSLASGLVAHEQFF. The chain joins TRBV12-3 or TRBV12-4 to TRBJ2-1; 8 bases are a match to TRBD2. The CDR3 is made up of 16 amino acids. The V and J ends lost 5 bases and 8 bases, in that order; junction bases with no gene match: 14.

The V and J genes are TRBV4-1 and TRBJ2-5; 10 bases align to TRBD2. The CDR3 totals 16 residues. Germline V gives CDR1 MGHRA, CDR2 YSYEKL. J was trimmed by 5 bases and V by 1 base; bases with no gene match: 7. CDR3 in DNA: TGCGCCAGCAGCCAAGTAGGTCTAGCGGGAGCGGAGACCCAGTACTTC. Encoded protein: CASSQVGLAGAETQYF.

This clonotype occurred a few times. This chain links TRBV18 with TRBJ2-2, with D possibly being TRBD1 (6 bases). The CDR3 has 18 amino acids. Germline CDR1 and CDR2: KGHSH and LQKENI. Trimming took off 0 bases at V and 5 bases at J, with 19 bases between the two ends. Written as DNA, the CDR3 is TGTGCCAGCTCACCACCGATGGGGGCAACGGTCCGGACCGGGGAGCTGTTTTTT. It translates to CASSPPMGATVRTGELFF.

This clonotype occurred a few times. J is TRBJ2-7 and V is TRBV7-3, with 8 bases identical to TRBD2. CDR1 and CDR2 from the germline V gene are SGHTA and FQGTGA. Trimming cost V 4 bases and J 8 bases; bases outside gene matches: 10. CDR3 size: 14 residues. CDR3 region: CASSSTSGPTQQYF. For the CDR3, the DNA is TGTGCCAGCAGCTCCACTAGCGGCCCTACGCAGCAGTACTTC.

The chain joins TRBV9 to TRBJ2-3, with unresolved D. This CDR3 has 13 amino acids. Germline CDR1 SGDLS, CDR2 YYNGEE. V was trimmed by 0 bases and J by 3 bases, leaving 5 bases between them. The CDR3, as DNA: TGTGCCAGCAGCGTAGAGGCTACAGATACGCAGTATTTT. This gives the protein CASSVEATDTQYF.

The CDR3, as DNA: TGCGCCAGCAGCCAAGACCGTGACAGGTACGAGCAGTACTTC. Amino acid sequence: CASSQDRDRYEQYF. The chain joins TRBV4-1 to TRBJ2-7, with D maybe TRBD1 (6 bases). The CDR3 covers 14 residues. CDR1 MGHRA and CDR2 YSYEKL come from the germline V gene. The germline V and J ends were trimmed by 0 bases and 4 bases, with 10 bases remaining between them.

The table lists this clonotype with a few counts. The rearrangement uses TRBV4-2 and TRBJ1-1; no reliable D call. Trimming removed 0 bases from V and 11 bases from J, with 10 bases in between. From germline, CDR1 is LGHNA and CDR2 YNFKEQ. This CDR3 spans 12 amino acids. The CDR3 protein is CASSQEEGSAFF. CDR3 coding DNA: TGTGCCAGCAGCCAAGAAGAAGGTTCCGCTTTCTTT.

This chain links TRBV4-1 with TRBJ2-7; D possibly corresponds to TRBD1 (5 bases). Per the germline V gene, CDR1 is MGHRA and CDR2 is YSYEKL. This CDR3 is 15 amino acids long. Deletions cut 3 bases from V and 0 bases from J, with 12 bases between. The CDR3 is CASSQDTRTSYEQYF. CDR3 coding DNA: TGCGCCAGCAGCCAGGACACCCGGACCTCCTACGAGCAGTACTTC.

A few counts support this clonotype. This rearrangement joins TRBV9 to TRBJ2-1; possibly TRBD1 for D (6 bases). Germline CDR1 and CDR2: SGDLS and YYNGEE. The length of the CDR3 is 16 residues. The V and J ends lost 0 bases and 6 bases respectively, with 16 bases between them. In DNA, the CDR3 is TGTGCCAGCAGCGTAGTAGGGGGAGTGGGTCGCAATGAGCAGTTCTTC. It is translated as CASSVVGGVGRNEQFF.

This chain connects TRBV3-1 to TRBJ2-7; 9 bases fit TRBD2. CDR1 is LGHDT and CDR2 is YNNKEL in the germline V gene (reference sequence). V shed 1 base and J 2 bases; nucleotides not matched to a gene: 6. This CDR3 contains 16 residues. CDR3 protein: CASSQAQREAPYEQYF. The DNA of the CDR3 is TGTGCCAGCAGCCAAGCCCAGCGGGAGGCCCCCTACGAGCAGTACTTC.

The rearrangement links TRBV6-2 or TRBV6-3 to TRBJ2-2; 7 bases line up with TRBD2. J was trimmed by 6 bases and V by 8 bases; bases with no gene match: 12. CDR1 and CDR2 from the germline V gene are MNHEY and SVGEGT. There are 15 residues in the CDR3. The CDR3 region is CASGNPAGLAGELFF. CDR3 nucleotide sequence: TGTGCCAGCGGCAACCCAGCGGGGCTCGCCGGGGAGCTGTTTTTT.